This section outlines one TCR beta chain sequence together with its context. V was trimmed by 7 bases and J by 0 bases, leaving 10 bases between them. The CDR3 is made up of 14 amino acids. The data are from a study of T-cell memory formation after mild COVID-19. TCRdb recomputed calls from the 5' RACE reads with MiXCR, one row per CDR3 protein. The table lists roughly 610,000 distinct CDR3 sequences, 17% of them singletons. The chain joins TRBV12-3 or TRBV12-4 to TRBJ2-4, with unresolved D. The sequenced material came from PBMCs or a T cell subset sorted from them (not recorded which). This receptor was taken from an adult woman who had mild COVID-19 (a few samples of this study predate the infection). Cell type and time point are not known. CDR3 protein: CASMITGAKNIQYF. The CDR3 bases are TGTGCCAGCATGATAACGGGAGCCAAAAACATTCAGTACTTC.